One sample yielded the 30 T cell receptor beta chains listed below, sequenced in a study of spatial heterogeneity in lung cancer. Time point indicated: sample taken at primary tumor resection. Whole RNA was taken from tumor, nontumor lung or frozen PBMC; it was then sequenced unsorted. Each CDR3 protein is one row after TCRdb ran MiXCR on the 5' RACE reads. The sample gives 5,100 or so distinct CDR3 sequences, roughly 24% of which show up once; less than 20% is in the top ten. Here the sequenced sample was PBMCs, taken at surgery. The receptors were sampled from a male donor with early-stage non-small cell lung cancer.

This clonotype is classed as medium-sized. The chain has TRBV12-3 or TRBV12-4 and TRBJ2-1, with TRBD2 identical over 9 bases. The CDR3 spans 16 residues. Germline trimming cut 4 bases from V and 3 bases from J; bases unmatched to any gene: 7. In DNA form, the CDR3 reads TGTGCCAGCAGTTCAACTCAGCGGGAGGACTACAATGAGCAGTTCTTC. Translation gives CASSSTQREDYNEQFF.

This clonotype was observed a handful of times. This sequence joins TRBV20-1 and TRBJ2-7; D possibly corresponds to TRBD2 (6 bases). CDR3 size: 14 residues. Per germline, CDR1 DFQATT and CDR2 SNEGSKA (reference sequence). Between the trimmed V and J ends, which lost 0 bases and 4 bases, there was a span of 13 bases. The CDR3 region has the DNA TGCAGTGCTAGAGATCAACTAGCAGGATACGAGCAGTACTTC. Translated, it gives CSARDQLAGYEQYF.

Relative to its sample, this clonotype is medium-sized (0.01 to 0.1%). The genes are TRBV5-6 and TRBJ2-2; the match to TRBD1 covers 12 bases. The CDR3 has 15 amino acids. The germline V gene has CDR1 SGHDT and CDR2 YYEEEE. J was trimmed by 6 bases and V by 4 bases; bases with no gene match: 4. For the CDR3, the DNA is TGTGCCAGCAGCGGGGACAGGGGGCGCGCCGGGGAGCTGTTTTTT. This codes for CASSGDRGRAGELFF. Based on the CDR3 plus reference TRBV5-6 and TRBJ2-2, the full variable domain is DAGVTQSPTHLIKTRGQQVTLRCSPKSGHDTVSWYQQALGQGPQFIFQYYEEEERQRGNFPDRFSGHQFPNYSSELNVNALLLGDSALYLCASSGDRGRAGELFFGEGSRLTVL.

This clonotype is termed medium-sized. V is TRBV5-6 and J is TRBJ2-2; 9 bases agree with TRBD1. Trimming took 0 bases from V and 6 from J; bases not matched to a gene: 9. This CDR3 is built from 17 residues. Germline V gives CDR1 SGHDT, CDR2 YYEEEE. CDR3 coding DNA: TGTGCCAGCAGCTTGGCTCGTGTGGACAGGGGTCCCGGGGAGCTGTTTTTT. It yields the protein CASSLARVDRGPGELFF.

The rearrangement uses TRBV20-1 and TRBJ2-2, with 13 bases fitting TRBD2. V trimming: 1 base; J trimming: 7 bases; junction bases outside the gene matches: 3. This CDR3 is built from 15 residues. Germline CDR1 reads DFQATT; CDR2 reads SNEGSKA (reference sequence). The CDR3 nucleotides are TGCAGTGCTAGAGGACTAGCGGGAGGTGGCGGGGAGCTGTTTTTT. Translated, it gives CSARGLAGGGGELFF.

V is TRBV28 and J is TRBJ2-7, with D uncertain. Germline V gene data show CDR1 as MDHEN and CDR2 as SYDVKM. The CDR3 is made up of 16 amino acids. V lost 5 bases to trimming and J lost 3 bases, with 20 bases between them. This CDR3 is CASSNLEPNLVYEQYF. For the CDR3, the DNA is TGTGCCAGCAGTAACCTTGAACCGAACCTTGTCTACGAGCAGTACTTC.

By proportion, this clonotype is medium-sized. This sequence joins TRBV19 and TRBJ2-4; possibly TRBD1 for D (6 bases). CDR3 length: 13 amino acids. From germline, CDR1 is LNHDA and CDR2 SQIVND (reference sequence). V lost 1 base, J lost 13 bases, and 14 bases lay in between. The CDR3: CASSIVDRSWQYF. In DNA form, the CDR3 reads TGTGCCAGTAGTATAGTCGACAGGTCGTGGCAGTACTTC.

This clonotype is labeled medium-sized. This chain connects TRBV29-1 to TRBJ2-1; a possible D gene is TRBD1 (6 bases). Germline V gene sequence: CDR1 SQVTM, CDR2 ANQGSEA. Trimming left V 4 bases short and J 2 bases short, with 12 bases between. The CDR3 covers 14 residues. The CDR3 loop reads CSVAGAGAYNEQFF. CDR3 sequence (DNA): TGCAGCGTTGCCGGGGCAGGGGCCTACAATGAGCAGTTCTTC.

In its sample, this clonotype ranks as medium-sized. The chain is built from TRBV6-2 or TRBV6-3 and TRBJ1-1; TRBD1 matches at 8 bases. With 0 bases clipped from V and 8 bases from J, the junction kept 8 bases outside the gene matches. This CDR3 spans 15 amino acids. CDR1 is MNHEY, CDR2 SVGEGT, per germline. DNA for the CDR3: TGTGCCAGCAGTTACTCGTTATTTGGGGACAGGGAAGCTTTCTTT. It codes for CASSYSLFGDREAFF.

This clonotype was detected only a few times. The CDR3 spells CASSSTPGQGPGEQYF. The CDR3 DNA follows: TGTGCCAGCAGCTCCACGCCGGGACAGGGACCTGGTGAGCAGTACTTC. The chain joins TRBV7-7 to TRBJ2-7, with TRBD1 matching over 9 bases. The V segment lost 4 bases and the J segment 7 bases; nucleotides outside the gene matches: 14. The germline V gene encodes CDR1 SSHAT and CDR2 FNYEAQ (reference sequence). The CDR3 runs to 16 residues.

This clonotype is medium-sized by share. This chain's CDR3 is CSARAGGGQETQYF. The DNA of the CDR3 is TGCAGTGCGAGGGCGGGGGGAGGTCAAGAGACCCAGTACTTC. The chain combines TRBV20-1 with TRBJ2-5; 8 nucleotides match TRBD2. Germline V lookup: CDR1 DFQATT, CDR2 SNEGSKA (reference sequence). V lost 6 bases, J lost 2 bases, and 8 bases stayed unmatched. This CDR3 comprises 14 residues.

This chain uses TRBV20-1 with TRBJ2-7; TRBD1 matches 7 bases. V lost 0 bases to trimming and J lost 1 base; unmatched junction nucleotides: 6. Germline V gene data show CDR1 as DFQATT and CDR2 as SNEGSKA (reference sequence). CDR3 size: 15 residues. CDR3 residues: CSARDWDSSSYEQYF. CDR3 nucleotide sequence: TGCAGTGCTAGAGATTGGGACAGTTCATCCTACGAGCAGTACTTC.

This clonotype is labeled medium-sized (0.01 to 0.1%). This chain joins TRBV9 and TRBJ2-1, with 7 bases fitting TRBD1. Germline assignment: CDR1 SGDLS and CDR2 YYNGEE. The CDR3 sequence is 16 residues long. V trimming: 3 bases; J trimming: 2 bases; junction bases outside the gene matches: 8. The CDR3 region is CASSEGRDSPYNEQFF. The DNA of the CDR3 is TGTGCCAGCAGCGAGGGACGGGACAGCCCCTACAATGAGCAGTTCTTC. Complete variable domain (other parts from reference TRBV9 and TRBJ2-1): DSGVTQTPKHLITATGQRVTLRCSPRSGDLSVYWYQQSLDQGLQFLIQYYNGEERAKGNILERFSAQQFPDLHSELNLSSLELGDSALYFCASSEGRDSPYNEQFFGPGTRLTVL.

This clonotype is medium-sized. The rearrangement uses TRBV12-3 or TRBV12-4 and TRBJ1-2, with TRBD1 identical over 7 bases. The CDR3 is made up of 14 amino acids. Trimming cost V 6 bases and J 5 bases; bases outside gene matches: 9. The CDR3 protein is CASSSQGPAYGYTF. CDR3 in DNA: TGTGCCAGCAGCTCACAGGGGCCAGCATATGGCTACACCTTC.

Of note for this clonotype: Mismatch with germline at one junction end may stem from a read error. The chain joins TRBV5-1 to TRBJ2-1; 7 bases line up with TRBD1. This CDR3 is 16 amino acids long. CDR1 is SGHRS and CDR2 is YFSETQ in the germline V gene. The CDR3 is CVSSWRQGPSYNEQFF. In nucleotides, the CDR3 is TGCGTCAGCAGCTGGCGACAGGGACCTTCCTACAATGAGCAGTTCTTC.

This clonotype was detected a few times. The chain carries TRBV25-1 and TRBJ1-4; 8 nucleotides align to TRBD1. The CDR3 sequence is 15 residues long. J was trimmed by 8 bases and V by 2 bases; bases with no gene match: 7. Per germline, CDR1 MGHDK and CDR2 SYGVNS. The CDR3 DNA follows: TGTGCCAGCAGTGAACCAGGGGGCATGGGAGAAAAACTGTTTTTT. Translated, it gives CASSEPGGMGEKLFF.

The V and J genes are TRBV30 and TRBJ2-7, with 11 bases matching TRBD2. The CDR3 covers 13 residues. Unmatched junction bases numbered 2, after V lost 5 bases and J lost 2 bases. The germline CDR1 and CDR2 sequences are GTSNPN and SVGIG (reference sequence). CDR3 sequence: CAWLAGGPYEQYF. DNA for the CDR3: TGTGCCTGGTTAGCGGGAGGGCCCTACGAGCAGTACTTC.

This rearrangement joins TRBV15 to TRBJ2-2; D is undetermined. Germline loops: CDR1 LNHNV, CDR2 YYDKDF (reference sequence). This CDR3 has 15 amino acids. Between the trimmed V and J ends, which lost 0 bases and 4 bases, there was a span of 9 bases. CDR3 nucleotides: TGTGCCACCAGCAGAGACCCCGGAACCACCGGGGAGCTGTTTTTT. It yields the protein CATSRDPGTTGELFF. The full variable domain, in which reference TRBV15 and TRBJ2-2 provide the parts outside the CDR3, is DAMVIQNPRYQVTQFGKPVTLSCSQTLNHNVMYWYQQKSSQAPKLLFHYYDKDFNNEADTPDNFQSRRPNTSFCFLDIRSPGLGDTAMYLCATSRDPGTTGELFFGEGSRLTVL.

This sequence joins TRBV5-6 and TRBJ2-7; 13 bases map to TRBD2. The trim removed 4 bases at V and 6 bases at J, leaving 7 bases unmatched. The V gene's germline CDR1 is SGHDT and CDR2 YYEEEE. CDR3 length: 15 amino acids. The chain's CDR3 is CASSGGTSGISEQYF. The CDR3 DNA sequence: TGTGCCAGCAGCGGAGGGACTAGCGGGATCTCCGAGCAGTACTTC.

Only a few counts were recorded for this clonotype. CDR3 bases: TGTGCCATCAGTGACCCTAACCGGGACAGGGGGAGGGGAAAGAACACCGGGGAGCTGTTTTTT. The encoded protein is CAISDPNRDRGRGKNTGELFF. The chain employs TRBV10-3 and TRBJ2-2, with 11 bases lining up with TRBD1. The CDR3 runs 21 residues. With 3 bases clipped from V and 1 base from J, the junction kept 16 bases outside the gene matches. Germline V gene sequence: CDR1 ENHRY, CDR2 SYGVKD.

This clonotype ranks as medium-sized. The DNA of the CDR3 is TGTGCCAGCAGCCAAGATGCAGGTGGGGGAAATGAGCAGTTCTTC. It translates to CASSQDAGGGNEQFF. The rearrangement uses TRBV3-1 and TRBJ2-1; D may match TRBD1 or TRBD2 (5 bases each). The CDR3 runs 15 residues. Trimming removed 0 bases at V and 7 bases at J, with 13 bases between. Germline assignment: CDR1 LGHDT and CDR2 YNNKEL (reference sequence).

This clonotype is medium-sized (0.01 to 0.1%) by share. The chain couples TRBV7-8 to TRBJ2-5; D gene ambiguous. Deletions cut 4 bases from V and 1 base from J, with 10 bases between. This CDR3 is 14 amino acids long. Germline V gives CDR1 SGHVS, CDR2 FQNEAQ. Written as DNA, the CDR3 is TGTGCCAGCAGCTCGCCAGTTTCCCAAGAGACCCAGTACTTC. This codes for CASSSPVSQETQYF.

Relative to its sample, this clonotype is medium-sized (0.01 to 0.1%). V gene TRBV18 combines with J gene TRBJ1-2; D is ambiguous. CDR3 size: 16 residues. Trimming cost V 3 bases and J 0 bases, with 14 bases left between them. Germline CDR1 is KGHSH and CDR2 is LQKENI. The CDR3 loop is CASSPPSSLANYGYTF. CDR3 coding DNA: TGTGCCAGCTCACCCCCGAGCTCACTAGCTAACTATGGCTACACCTTC.

The chain couples TRBV5-1 to TRBJ2-5; D call uncertain. Germline lookup yields CDR1 SGHRS and CDR2 YFSETQ. The length of the CDR3 is 12 residues. The germline V and J ends were trimmed by 7 bases and 3 bases, with 10 bases remaining between them. As DNA, the CDR3 is TGCGCCAGCTCCTTGTCTGAAGAGACCCAGTACTTC. It is translated as CASSLSEETQYF. The whole variable domain, remainder taken from reference TRBV5-1 and TRBJ2-5, is KAGVTQTPRYLIKTRGQQVTLSCSPISGHRSVSWYQQTPGQGLQFLFEYFSETQRNKGNFPGRFSGRQFSNSRSEMNVSTLELGDSALYLCASSLSEETQYFGPGTRLLVL.

This clonotype was recorded many times. The chain carries TRBV6-2 or TRBV6-3 and TRBJ2-5; tentatively, D is TRBD1 (6 bases). Germline V lookup: CDR1 MNHEY, CDR2 SVGEGT. The CDR3 length is 14 residues. Trimming pared 4 bases from V and 1 base from J, leaving 10 bases between. CDR3: CASSFRDTQETQYF. The CDR3 DNA follows: TGTGCCAGCAGTTTCCGGGACACCCAAGAGACCCAGTACTTC.

This clonotype was seen a handful of times. The chain recombines TRBV9 with TRBJ2-7; unclear D gene. V gave up 0 bases and J gave up 3 bases, with 19 bases separating them. The CDR3 sequence is 17 residues long. Germline V lookup: CDR1 SGDLS, CDR2 YYNGEE. The CDR3 region has the DNA TGTGCCAGCAGCGTAGCGTCTGAGCTGTCTCCGGGCTACGAGCAGTACTTC. Residues: CASSVASELSPGYEQYF.

The chain is built from TRBV12-3 or TRBV12-4 and TRBJ2-3; D perhaps matches TRBD1 (6 bases). The CDR3 loop spans 15 amino acids. Trimming removed 4 bases at V and 2 bases at J, with 13 bases between. As DNA, the CDR3 is TGTGCCAGCAGTTCGCTGGGGGCGATCACAGATACGCAGTATTTT. This encodes CASSSLGAITDTQYF.

This clonotype is medium-sized in the sample. The chain uses TRBV5-5 and TRBJ1-6, with no clear D. Per germline, CDR1 SGHKS and CDR2 YYEKEE (reference sequence). V gave up 0 bases and J gave up 8 bases, with 6 bases separating them. The length of the CDR3 is 13 residues. Written as DNA, the CDR3 is TGTGCCAGCAGCTTGGGGGAGGATTCACCCCTCCACTTT. As protein: CASSLGEDSPLHF.

This clonotype was seen at least ten times. The rearrangement links TRBV15 to TRBJ2-3, with unresolved D. V lost 5 bases to trimming and J lost 2 bases, with 11 bases between them. The germline V gene has CDR1 LNHNV and CDR2 YYDKDF (reference sequence). The CDR3 totals 14 residues. For the CDR3, the DNA is TGTGCCACCAGCTACAGAGAATACACAGATACGCAGTATTTT. Protein sequence: CATSYREYTDTQYF.

This clonotype was seen many times. V gene TRBV4-1 combines with J gene TRBJ2-7; 12 nucleotides match TRBD1. J gave up 2 bases and V 7 bases, and 3 bases lay outside the gene matches. The CDR3 consists of 14 residues. Germline V gene sequence: CDR1 MGHRA, CDR2 YSYEKL. CDR3 in amino acids: CASTRDRGPYEQYF. The CDR3 nucleotides are TGCGCCAGCACCCGGGACAGGGGGCCCTACGAGCAGTACTTC.